These T cell receptor beta chains were read from a single sample in a study of T cells after yellow fever vaccination. In TCRdb, the 5' RACE reads were re-called with MiXCR into one record per CDR3 protein. The sample gives about 53,000 distinct CDR3 sequences, roughly 6.9% of which show up once; under 45% is in the top ten. Source: CD8+ T cells sorted from PBMCs, taken on the day of the first yellow fever vaccination. These receptors were taken from a man between 18 and 29 years old who received the YFV17D yellow fever vaccine. Each CDR3 is given with its conserved first and last residue. The D gene is left open where the match is weak. Some rows have no size entry. The others give once, few or many, or a class for an expanded clone.

>.|TRBV12-3/TRBV12-4|TRBJ2-2|many
TGTGCCAGCAGCTTCAGGGTAATCGGGGAGCTGTTTTTT
CASSFRVIGELFF
>.|TRBV9|TRBJ2-3|many
TGTGCCAGCAGCGTAGATGGGCGAGCCACAGATACGCAGTATTTT
CASSVDGRATDTQYF
>.|TRBV4-3|TRBJ2-1|.
TGCGCCAGCAGCCAAGAACCCGGGGGTTACAATGAGCAGTTCTTC
CASSQEPGGYNEQFF
>TRBD2|TRBV27|TRBJ2-1|many
TGTGCCAGCAGTTTAGCGCCTAGCGGGGGGAATGAGCAGTTCTTC
CASSLAPSGGNEQFF
>TRBD1|TRBV19|TRBJ2-7|few
TGTGCCAGTACCCAAAGGACAGGGTCCTTCCACGAGCAGTACTTC
CASTQRTGSFHEQYF
>TRBD1|TRBV6-6|TRBJ2-1|.
TGTGCCAGCACCGAGGGGGCCTATGCGTTCTTC
CASTEGAYAFF
>.|TRBV20-1|TRBJ1-5|.
TGCAGTGCTGCCCCCTCAGGGGCGGTTCAGCCCCAGCATTTT
CSAAPSGAVQPQHF
>.|TRBV27|TRBJ2-3|many
TGTGCCAGCAGTTTAATCCCACCCACAGATACGCAGTATTTT
CASSLIPPTDTQYF
>.|TRBV5-1|TRBJ1-6|many
TGCGCCAGCAGCTTGGGGTTTTCACCCCTCCACTTT
CASSLGFSPLHF
>TRBD1|TRBV12-3/TRBV12-4|TRBJ1-5|few
TGTGCCAGCAGTTTAGAGGGGCAGGGGGTCGGGCCCCAGCATTTT
CASSLEGQGVGPQHF
>.|TRBV28|TRBJ2-2|many
TGTGCCAGCAGTTTAGGCGCTAGAGAAACCGGGGAGCTGTTTTTT
CASSLGARETGELFF
>TRBD1|TRBV18|TRBJ1-1|few
TGTGCCAGCTCATCGACAGGGGCGAGCACTGAAGCTTTCTTT
CASSSTGASTEAFF
>.|TRBV4-3|TRBJ2-5|many
TGCGCCAGCAGCCAGTCACGGGACTCACGGAGGGAGACCCAGTACTTC
CASSQSRDSRRETQYF
>.|TRBV11-2|TRBJ2-1|.
TGTGCCAGCAGCTTGTTGGCGAACAATGAGCAGTTCTTC
CASSLLANNEQFF
>.|TRBV24-1|TRBJ2-7|many
TGTGCCACCAGTGATTTGGAGAGCAAGCAGTACTTC
CATSDLESKQYF
>.|TRBV10-3|TRBJ2-1|few
TGTGCCATCATCCGGGAAGACAACAATGAGCAGTTCTTC
CAIIREDNNEQFF
>.|TRBV4-1|TRBJ1-2|many
TGCGCCAGCAGCCAAGGGGCCGGGATGGGCTATTTGGGTAACTATGGCTACACCTTC
CASSQGAGMGYLGNYGYTF
>.|TRBV7-2|TRBJ2-5|.
TGTGCCAGTACGCCCCTGACCGGGCCCCTGAGGAAGACCCAGTACTTC
CASTPLTGPLRKTQYF
>TRBD1|TRBV7-9|TRBJ2-5|many
TGTGCCAGCCGAACCACAGGGGGTTCGGAGACCCAGTACTTC
CASRTTGGSETQYF
>.|TRBV24-1|TRBJ2-1|many
TGTGCCACCAGTGACGGGGATAATGAGCAGTTCTTC
CATSDGDNEQFF
>TRBD1|TRBV7-9|TRBJ2-7|few
TGTGCCAGCAGCTATGACAGGGACGTCTACGAGCAGTACTTC
CASSYDRDVYEQYF
>.|TRBV10-3|TRBJ2-3|many
TGTGCCATCAGTGAGTCTGGGGGGCCGGGCACAGATACGCAGTATTTT
CAISESGGPGTDTQYF